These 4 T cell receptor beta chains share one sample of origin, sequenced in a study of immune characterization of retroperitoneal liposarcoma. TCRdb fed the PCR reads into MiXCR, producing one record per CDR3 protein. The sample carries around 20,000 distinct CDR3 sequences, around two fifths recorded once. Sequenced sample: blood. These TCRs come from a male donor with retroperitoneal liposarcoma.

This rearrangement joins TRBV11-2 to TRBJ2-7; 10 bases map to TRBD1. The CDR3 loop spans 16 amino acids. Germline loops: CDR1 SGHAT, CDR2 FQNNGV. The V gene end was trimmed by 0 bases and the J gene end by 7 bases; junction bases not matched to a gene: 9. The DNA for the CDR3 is TGTGCCAGCAGCTTAGAGTGGACAGGGGGTCGGGGTGAGCAGTACTTC. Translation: CASSLEWTGGRGEQYF.

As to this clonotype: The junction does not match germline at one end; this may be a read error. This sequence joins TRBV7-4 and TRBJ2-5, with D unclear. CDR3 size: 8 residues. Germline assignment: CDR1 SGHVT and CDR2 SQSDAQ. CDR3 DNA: TGTGCCAGCAGCTTAGCCCTCTTC. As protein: CASSLALF.

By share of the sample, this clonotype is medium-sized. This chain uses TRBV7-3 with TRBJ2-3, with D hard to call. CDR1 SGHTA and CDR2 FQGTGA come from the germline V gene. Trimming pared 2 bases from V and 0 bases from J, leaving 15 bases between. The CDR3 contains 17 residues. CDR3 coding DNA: TGTGCCAGCAGCTTATCCCCCACCTCTGCTAGCACAGATACGCAGTATTTT. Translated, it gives CASSLSPTSASTDTQYF.

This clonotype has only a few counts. CDR3 nucleotides: TGTGCCAGCAGCTTAGGTATAGGGACTCCCACCTACGAGCAGTACTTC. As protein: CASSLGIGTPTYEQYF. The chain has TRBV7-2 and TRBJ2-7, with D possibly being TRBD2 (6 bases). From germline, CDR1 is SGHTA and CDR2 FQGNSA. The CDR3 spans 16 residues. V lost 1 base to trimming and J lost 2 bases, with 15 bases between them.